A selection of T cell receptor beta chains follows, all from one sample in a study of blood T cell repertoires in COVID-19. Sequenced by immunoSEQ multiplex PCR; TCRdb stores in-frame clones only, minus some. The data hold around 250,000 clones, with around 89% observed a single time. The specimen was PBMCs or T cells enriched from blood (not recorded which). The receptors shown here come from a woman in her forties with acute COVID-19. Each CDR3 is given with its conserved first and last residue. The D gene is left open where the match is weak. Expanded clones are given a class, and other clones once, few, many or no size at all.

D gene: .
J gene: TRBJ1-1
V gene: TRBV28
clone size: .
CDR3 DNA: TGTGCCAGCAGTTTAGAGAGAGTCGGGGCTTTCTTT
CDR3 protein: CASSLERVGAFF

D gene: TRBD1
J gene: TRBJ2-2
V gene: TRBV18
clone size: .
CDR3 DNA: TGTGCCAGCTCACCACTAGCCGGGACAGGGGGCACCGGGGAGCTGTTTTTT
CDR3 protein: CASSPLAGTGGTGELFF

D gene: TRBD2
J gene: TRBJ2-7
V gene: TRBV10-3
clone size: .
CDR3 DNA: TGTGCCATCAGTGATGACCCTCTAGCGGAACCGGGGGAGCAGTACTTC
CDR3 protein: CAISDDPLAEPGEQYF

D gene: TRBD2
J gene: TRBJ2-1
V gene: TRBV7-7
clone size: .
CDR3 DNA: TGTGCTAGCAGCTCGGGACTAGCTACCTACAATGAGCAGTTCTTC
CDR3 protein: CASSSGLATYNEQFF

D gene: .
J gene: TRBJ1-2
V gene: TRBV5-6
clone size: .
CDR3 DNA: TGTGCCAGCAGCGGTGGACAGACCCCCTCCTATGGCTACACCTTC
CDR3 protein: CASSGGQTPSYGYTF

D gene: TRBD1
J gene: TRBJ1-1
V gene: TRBV24-1
clone size: .
CDR3 DNA: TGTGCCACCAGTGATTTGGCGGACAGGAGGAATTCTCTACCTGAAGCTTTCTTT
CDR3 protein: CATSDLADRRNSLPEAFF

D gene: .
J gene: TRBJ2-2
V gene: TRBV19
clone size: few
CDR3 DNA: TGTGCCAGTAGCCCGAGGGAGAAACCCACCGGGGAGCTGTTTTTT
CDR3 protein: CASSPREKPTGELFF

D gene: TRBD1
J gene: TRBJ2-7
V gene: TRBV12-3/TRBV12-4
clone size: .
CDR3 DNA: TGTGCCAGCAGTCCCGACAGGGTAGGCGAGCAGTACTTC
CDR3 protein: CASSPDRVGEQYF

D gene: .
J gene: TRBJ2-3
V gene: TRBV19
clone size: few
CDR3 DNA: TGTGCCAGTAGTATCTCAGGGTCGGCAGATACGCAGTATTTT
CDR3 protein: CASSISGSADTQYF

D gene: .
J gene: TRBJ2-1
V gene: TRBV9
clone size: .
CDR3 DNA: TGTGCCAGCAGCGCCCCCTCCCGGTCCCATGAGCAGTTCTTC
CDR3 protein: CASSAPSRSHEQFF